This TCR beta chain was recovered during a study of cytomegalovirus exposure and HLA in healthy donors. 13 Jbeta primers and 60 Vbeta primers were used for the PCR. Assay used: immunoSEQ multiplex PCR; TCRdb lists only in-frame clones, some missing. The sample carries approximately 140,000 clones, under 90% recorded once. This CDR3 is built from 17 residues. From germline, CDR1 is LNHNV and CDR2 YYDKDF (reference sequence). V was pared by 0 bases and J by 8 bases, with 20 bases between. Nominally healthy donors provided the samples, though records likely missed some immune exposures. The TCR comes from a man in his late teens or twenties in good health and CMV-seronegative. The sequencing sample was made of PBMCs. The V call is TRBV15, the J call TRBJ1-3, with no clear D. CDR3 coding DNA: TGTGCCACCAGCAGAGATGAGGGTTACGGTTGGGTGGACACCATATATTTT. It specifies CATSRDEGYGWVDTIYF.